Here is one T cell receptor beta chain with its context. Its antigen remains unknown. The data derive from a study of monozygotic twins with inflammatory bowel disease. Study-wide findings and caveats: On the inverse Simpson index, IBD patients scored lower for TCRbeta diversity than healthy co-twins.

It was roughly 3,500 ng of total RNA that each TCR library used. Reanalyzing the 5' RACE reads, TCRdb keeps one entry per CDR3 protein, without DNA. The sample has under 200,000 distinct CDR3 sequences, and its top ten clones hold approximately 3%. The length of the CDR3 is 15 residues. In germline, CDR1 is SEHNR, CDR2 FQNEAQ (reference sequence). What was sequenced was blood. The chain is built from TRBV7-9 and TRBJ1-5; TCRdb returns TRBD1, unconfirmable since there is no DNA. The origin of this receptor is a human donor with ulcerative colitis or Crohn's disease, or a healthy co-twin of an affected twin (not recorded which). CDR3 sequence: CASSSDRVPHQPQHF.